This T cell receptor (beta chain) is from a study of shared clonotypes between healthy human individuals. The input for sorted-subset replicate PCRs was around 200 ng DNA, about 30,000 T cell genomes. The data were produced by immunoSEQ multiplex PCR, yet TCRdb's version contains in-frame clones alone and is incomplete. The sample has 1.6 million or so clones, approximately 98.5% seen once; the top ten hold over 0.3%. This receptor was taken from a man aged 30-40 years in good health. The sequenced material came from naive CD4+ T cells sorted from blood. Described subset: CD45RA+ positively selected.

The CDR3 region has the DNA TGTGCCAGCAGCCGAGCCAGGGAGGGGGCCAAAAACATTCAGTACTTC. As protein: CASSRAREGAKNIQYF. The J gene is TRBJ2-4, the V gene TRBV11-1, with 7 positions matching TRBD2. V gave up 5 bases and J gave up 1 base; unmatched junction bases: 8. In germline, CDR1 is SGHAT, CDR2 FQDESV (reference sequence). The CDR3 is 16 amino acids.